Listed here is a single T cell receptor beta chain. Its cognate antigen is unknown. Method: immunoSEQ multiplex PCR; TCRdb's copy keeps in-frame clones and lacks some. The data show 200,000 to 300,000 clones, more than 75% seen once. This sample's treatment: 19 received Ad26.COV2.S at low or high dose, single or two shots; 5 received placebo; per-sample allocation not given. Sample collection was performed on day 63 after the first vaccine or placebo injection. An adult aged 18-55 years in Boston served as the donor. Germline V gene lookup returns CDR1 WSHSY and CDR2 SAAADI. V shed 6 bases, J shed 2 bases, and the junction held 5 bases outside the gene matches. This CDR3 contains 16 residues. This sample stems from a study of Ad26.COV2.S vaccination and SARS-CoV-2 variants. In the study overall: Intramuscular Ad26.COV2.S at 5x10^10 or 1x10^11 viral particles. Overall study results and limits: Participants given vaccine showed non-spike TCR breadth similar to that of placebo recipients.

The sequence was collected from a person between 18 and 65 years old who received the Ad26.COV2.S COVID-19 vaccine or a placebo. The sequenced sample was peripheral blood, obtained in a trial of Ad26.COV2.S vaccine versus placebo. This chain connects TRBV10-2 to TRBJ2-7, with TRBD2 matching 15 bases. CDR3 loop: CASSRTSGGAPYEQYF. For the CDR3, the DNA is TGCGCCAGCAGCAGGACTAGCGGGGGGGCCCCCTACGAGCAGTACTTC.